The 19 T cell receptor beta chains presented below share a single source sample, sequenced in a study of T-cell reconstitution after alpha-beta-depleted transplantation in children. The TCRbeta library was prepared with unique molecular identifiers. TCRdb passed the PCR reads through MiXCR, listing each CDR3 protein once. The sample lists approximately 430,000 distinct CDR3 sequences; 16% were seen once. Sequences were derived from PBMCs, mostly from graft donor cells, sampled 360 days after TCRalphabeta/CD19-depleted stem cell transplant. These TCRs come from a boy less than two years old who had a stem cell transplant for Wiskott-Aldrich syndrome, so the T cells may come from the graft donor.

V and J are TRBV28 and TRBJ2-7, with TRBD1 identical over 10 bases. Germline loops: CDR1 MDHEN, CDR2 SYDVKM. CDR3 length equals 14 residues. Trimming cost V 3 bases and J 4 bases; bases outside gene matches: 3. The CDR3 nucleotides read TGTGCCAGCAGTTTTGGGGACAGGGGATACGAGCAGTACTTC. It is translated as CASSFGDRGYEQYF.

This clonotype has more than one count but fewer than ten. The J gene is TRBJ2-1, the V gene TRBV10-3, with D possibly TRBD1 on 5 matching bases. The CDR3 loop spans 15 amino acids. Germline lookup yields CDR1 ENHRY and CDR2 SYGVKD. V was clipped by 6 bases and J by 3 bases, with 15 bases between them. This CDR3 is CAIRGRVGIYNEQFF. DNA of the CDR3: TGTGCCATCAGGGGCAGGGTTGGGATCTACAATGAGCAGTTCTTC.

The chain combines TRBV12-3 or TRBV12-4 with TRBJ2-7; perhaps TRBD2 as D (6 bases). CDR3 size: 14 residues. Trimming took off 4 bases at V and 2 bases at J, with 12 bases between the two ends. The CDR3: CASSWAGPTYEQYF. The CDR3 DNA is TGTGCCAGCAGTTGGGCGGGACCCACCTACGAGCAGTACTTC.

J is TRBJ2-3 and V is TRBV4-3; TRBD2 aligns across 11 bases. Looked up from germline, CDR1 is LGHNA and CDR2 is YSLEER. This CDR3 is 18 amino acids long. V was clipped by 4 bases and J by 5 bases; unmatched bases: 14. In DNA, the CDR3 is TGCGCCAGCAGCCGAAAGTTGAGGTTACTAGCGGGAGTAGATACGCAGTATTTT. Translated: CASSRKLRLLAGVDTQYF.

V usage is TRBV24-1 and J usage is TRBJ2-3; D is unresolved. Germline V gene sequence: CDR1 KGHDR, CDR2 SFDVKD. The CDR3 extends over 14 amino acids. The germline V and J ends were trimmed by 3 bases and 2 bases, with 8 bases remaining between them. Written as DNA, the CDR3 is TGTGCCACCAGTGATCGCGGCTACACAGATACGCAGTATTTT. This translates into CATSDRGYTDTQYF.

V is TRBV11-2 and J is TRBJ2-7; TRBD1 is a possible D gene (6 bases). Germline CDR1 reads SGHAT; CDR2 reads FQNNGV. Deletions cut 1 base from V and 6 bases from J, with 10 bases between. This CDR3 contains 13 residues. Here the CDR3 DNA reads TGTGCCAGCAGCTTAGCGGGCAGGGGCGAGCAGTACTTC. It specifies CASSLAGRGEQYF.

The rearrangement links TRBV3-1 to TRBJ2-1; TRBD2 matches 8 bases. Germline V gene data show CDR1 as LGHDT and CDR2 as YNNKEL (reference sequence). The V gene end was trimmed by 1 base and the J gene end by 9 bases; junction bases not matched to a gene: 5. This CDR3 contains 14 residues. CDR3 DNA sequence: TGTGCCAGCAGCCAAGTAACCCGGGGGGGTGAGCAGTTCTTC. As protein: CASSQVTRGGEQFF.

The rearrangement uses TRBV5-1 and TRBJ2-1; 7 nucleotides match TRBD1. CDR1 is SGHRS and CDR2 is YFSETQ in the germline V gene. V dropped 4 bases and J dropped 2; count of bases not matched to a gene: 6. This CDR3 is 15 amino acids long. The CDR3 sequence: CASSTTGNPYNEQFF. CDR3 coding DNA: TGCGCCAGCAGCACGACAGGGAATCCCTACAATGAGCAGTTCTTC.

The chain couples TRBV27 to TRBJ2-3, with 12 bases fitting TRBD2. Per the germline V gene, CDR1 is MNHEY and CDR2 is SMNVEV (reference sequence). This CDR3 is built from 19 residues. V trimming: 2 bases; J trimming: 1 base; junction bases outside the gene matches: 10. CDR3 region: CASSLRMTSGRIGTDTQYF. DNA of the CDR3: TGTGCCAGCAGTTTACGGATGACTAGCGGGAGAATAGGCACAGATACGCAGTATTTT.

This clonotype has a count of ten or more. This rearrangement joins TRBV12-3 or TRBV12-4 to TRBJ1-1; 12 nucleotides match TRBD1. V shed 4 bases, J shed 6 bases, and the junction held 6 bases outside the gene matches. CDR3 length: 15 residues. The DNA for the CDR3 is TGTGCCAGCAGTTGGGACAGGGGGCTCCGGTCTGAAGCTTTCTTT. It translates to CASSWDRGLRSEAFF.

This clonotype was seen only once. The CDR3 DNA reads TGTGCCAGCAGTTCAACCCTGGACACCCTTAATGAAAAACTGTTTTTT. As protein: CASSSTLDTLNEKLFF. The chain has TRBV6-5 and TRBJ1-4, with a weak D call TRBD1 (5 bases). Per the germline V gene, CDR1 is MNHEY and CDR2 is SVGAGI. The V end lost 4 bases, the J end lost 4 bases, and 16 bases lay between the germline ends. The CDR3 spans 16 residues.

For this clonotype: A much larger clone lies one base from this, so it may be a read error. The CDR3 loop is CASSRGLAENSQYF. CDR3 coding DNA: TGTGCCAGCAGCCGGGGACTAGCGGAAAACAGTCAGTACTTC. This chain uses TRBV3-1 with TRBJ2-4, with 11 bases aligning to TRBD2. Germline V gene data show CDR1 as LGHDT and CDR2 as YNNKEL (reference sequence). The CDR3 has 14 residues.

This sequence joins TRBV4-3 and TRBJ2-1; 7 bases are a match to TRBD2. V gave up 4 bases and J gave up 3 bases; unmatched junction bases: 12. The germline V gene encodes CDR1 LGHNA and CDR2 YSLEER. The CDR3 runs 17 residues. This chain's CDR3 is CASSLVLGGSGYNEQFF. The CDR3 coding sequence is TGCGCCAGCAGCCTGGTTCTGGGCGGGAGTGGCTACAATGAGCAGTTCTTC.

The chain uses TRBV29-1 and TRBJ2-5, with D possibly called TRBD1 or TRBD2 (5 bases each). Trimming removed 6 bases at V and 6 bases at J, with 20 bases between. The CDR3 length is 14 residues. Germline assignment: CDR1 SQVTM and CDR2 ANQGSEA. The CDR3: CSVLRDQRPKTQYF. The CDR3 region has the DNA TGCAGCGTCCTCCGGGACCAGCGGCCCAAGACCCAGTACTTC.

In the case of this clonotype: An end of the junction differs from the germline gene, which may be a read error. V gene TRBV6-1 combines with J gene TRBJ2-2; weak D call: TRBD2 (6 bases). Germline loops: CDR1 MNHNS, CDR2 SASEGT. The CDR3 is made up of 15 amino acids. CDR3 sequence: CATSKELALTGELFF. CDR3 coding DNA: TGTGCCACCAGTAAGGAACTAGCCCTCACCGGGGAGCTGTTTTTT.

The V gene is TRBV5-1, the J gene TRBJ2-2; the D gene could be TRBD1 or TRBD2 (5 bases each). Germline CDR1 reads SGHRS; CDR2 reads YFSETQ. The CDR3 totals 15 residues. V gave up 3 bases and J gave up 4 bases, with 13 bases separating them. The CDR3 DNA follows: TGCGCCAGCAGCTGGGGCGGGTCCCTCACCGGGGAGCTGTTTTTT. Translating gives CASSWGGSLTGELFF.

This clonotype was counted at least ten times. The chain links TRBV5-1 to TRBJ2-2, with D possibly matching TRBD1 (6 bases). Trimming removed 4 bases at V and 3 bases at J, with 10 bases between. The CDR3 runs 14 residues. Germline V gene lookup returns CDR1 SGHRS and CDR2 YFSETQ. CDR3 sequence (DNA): TGCGCCAGCAGCACCGCAGGGGACACCGGGGAGCTGTTTTTT. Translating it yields CASSTAGDTGELFF.

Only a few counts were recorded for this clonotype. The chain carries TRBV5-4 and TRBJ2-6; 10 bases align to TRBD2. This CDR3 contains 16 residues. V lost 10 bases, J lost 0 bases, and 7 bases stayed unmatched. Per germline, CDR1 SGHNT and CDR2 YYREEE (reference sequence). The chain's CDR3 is CASPRTSGSGANVLTF. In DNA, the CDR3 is TGTGCCTCTCCCCGGACTAGCGGCTCTGGGGCCAACGTCCTGACTTTC.

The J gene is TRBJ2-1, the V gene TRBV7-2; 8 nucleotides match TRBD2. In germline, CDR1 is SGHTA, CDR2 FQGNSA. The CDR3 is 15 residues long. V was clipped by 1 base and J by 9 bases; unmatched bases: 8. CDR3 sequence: CASSLEGLVIVEQFF. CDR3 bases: TGTGCCAGCAGCTTAGAGGGACTAGTTATTGTTGAGCAGTTCTTC.